This T cell receptor beta chain came from a study of tumor and adjacent non-tumor tissue in lung cancer. Study as a whole: There were around eleven adenocarcinoma, a couple of squamous cell carcinoma and 1 small cell lung cancer cases. On average, productive TCRbeta reads reached a few million per sample. Study outcomes and limitations: Tumor repertoires had a smaller top 100 clone share than normal lung. Compared with tumor, normal lung showed significantly lower TCR diversity.

TCRbeta libraries were built with three rounds of nested PCR, modified from ARM-PCR. TCRdb reanalysed the multiplex PCR reads using MiXCR and keeps one entry per CDR3 protein. This table holds tens of thousands of distinct CDR3 sequences, almost 60% found once. The CDR3 covers 16 residues. With V trimmed by 11 bases and J by 6 bases, 18 bases remained unmatched. Germline-derived CDR1 and CDR2 are MNHEY and SVGEGT. Points on this clonotype: Its target is unknown.

RNA was extracted from bulk tissue without any cell sorting. This clonotype was obtained from a man aged 50-60 years with non-small cell lung cancer. The rearrangement joins TRBV6-2 or TRBV6-3 to TRBJ2-7; 11 bases align to TRBD2. The sample comprised lung tumor tissue. CDR3 amino acids: CAGSTTSLAGGREQYF. In DNA, the CDR3 is TGTGCCGGTAGCACCACCTCCCTAGCGGGAGGACGCGAGCAGTACTTC.